A selection of T cell receptor beta chains follows, all from one sample in a study of T cells in localized non-small cell lung cancer. TCRdb's copy holds only in-frame clones and misses some; the assay was immunoSEQ multiplex PCR. Seen here are about 41,000 clones, more than 85% observed once, and the top ten hold roughly 7%. The sample here was peripheral blood, taken before any cancer treatment. These receptor sequences come from a woman aged 18-55 years with stage III lung adenocarcinoma. CDR3s include the opening cysteine and the closing phenylalanine or tryptophan. The D gene is left open where the match is weak. Expanded clones get a size class; other rows say once, few or many, or leave the size out.

.,TRBJ2-5,.,TRBV2,TGTGCCAGCAGTGGGGAGGGGGCGGGACGGGAGACCCAGTACTTC,CASSGEGAGRETQYF
.,TRBJ1-2,.,TRBV6-1,TGTGCCAGCAGTGAAAGCGGGGTGATCGGCTACACCTTC,CASSESGVIGYTF
.,TRBJ1-6,TRBD1,TRBV30,TGTGCCTGGAGGAAAACCCGGGACAGGGGGGATTCACCCCTCCACTTT,CAWRKTRDRGDSPLHF
once,TRBJ1-1,.,TRBV5-6,TGTGCCAGCACCCCGGTACAGGGGAACACTGAAGCTTTCTTT,CASTPVQGNTEAFF
once,TRBJ2-2,TRBD2,TRBV5-1,TGCGCCAGCAGCTTGCGGCCCGTAGCGGGGGGTATTTCCGGGGAGCTGTTTTTT,CASSLRPVAGGISGELFF
.,TRBJ2-3,.,TRBV2,TGTGCCAGCAGTGATCCGGGCCTGAGCACAGATACGCAGTATTTT,CASSDPGLSTDTQYF
.,TRBJ1-4,.,TRBV15,TGTGCCACCAGCAGAGACCCAGGGGAAAAACTGTTTTTT,CATSRDPGEKLFF
.,TRBJ1-2,.,TRBV27,TGTGCCAGCAGCCATACTTCCGGCCACGGCTATGGCTACACCTTC,CASSHTSGHGYGYTF
.,TRBJ1-1,.,TRBV19,TGTGCCAGTAGTGTCGGGGGCCCGAACACTGAAGCTTTCTTT,CASSVGGPNTEAFF
.,TRBJ2-1,TRBD2,TRBV14,TGTGCCAGCAGCCAAGCTAGACTAGCGCTCTCCTACAATGAGCAGTTCTTC,CASSQARLALSYNEQFF
.,TRBJ2-3,TRBD1,TRBV2,TGTGCCAGCAGTCCGGGACAGGGCCGTGCAGATACGCAGTATTTT,CASSPGQGRADTQYF
.,TRBJ2-1,.,TRBV9,TGTGCCAGCAGCGTATGGGGGAATGAGCAGTTCTTC,CASSVWGNEQFF
few,TRBJ1-1,.,TRBV29-1,TGCAGCGTTGGTCAGGGGTTGAACACTGAAGCTTTCTTT,CSVGQGLNTEAFF
.,TRBJ1-4,.,TRBV29-1,TGCAGCGTTGTTGCGTTTAGAGGTGAAAAACTGTTTTTT,CSVVAFRGEKLFF
.,TRBJ1-1,.,TRBV7-9,TGTGCCAGCAGCTTAGCGGGGGATACTGAAGCTTTCTTT,CASSLAGDTEAFF
medium-sized,TRBJ2-7,.,TRBV6-1,TGTGCCAGCAGTGAAGGGCCAGGGTCGACCTACGAGCAGTACTTC,CASSEGPGSTYEQYF
few,TRBJ1-5,.,TRBV2,TGTGCCAGCAGAAGGCTGGGCAATCAGCCCCAGCATTTT,CASRRLGNQPQHF
few,TRBJ2-3,.,TRBV11-2,TGTGCCAGCAGCCCCAAGGGGGGGGGCGGGGATACGCAGTATTTT,CASSPKGGGGDTQYF
.,TRBJ2-1,TRBD1,TRBV9,TGTGCCAGCAGCGTAGGTGGGACAGGGTATGGTGAGCAGTTCTTC,CASSVGGTGYGEQFF
.,TRBJ2-7,.,TRBV27,TGTGCCAGCAGTTTAAAGATCGGGGGACCATACTACGAGCAGTACTTC,CASSLKIGGPYYEQYF
.,TRBJ1-3,.,TRBV6-1,TGTGCCAGCGCCCGGGACCAGCGAAACACCATATATTTT,CASARDQRNTIYF
.,TRBJ2-2,.,TRBV7-8,TGTGCCAGCAGCTTAGAGGCGGGAACCGGGGAGCTGTTTTTT,CASSLEAGTGELFF
.,TRBJ2-3,TRBD2,TRBV6-5,TGTGCCAGCAGGCGACTAGCGGGGGGGACAGATACGCAGTATTTT,CASRRLAGGTDTQYF
.,TRBJ1-1,.,TRBV2,TGTGCCAGCAGTGAGGTGGGGACGGTTGGGACTGAAGCTTTCTTT,CASSEVGTVGTEAFF
.,TRBJ2-3,TRBD1,TRBV6-1,TGTGCCAGCAAAGACAGGGCTAGCACAGATACGCAGTATTTT,CASKDRASTDTQYF
.,TRBJ2-1,TRBD2,TRBV14,TGTGCCAGCAGCCATGGTTCGCTAGGGAGGGTCCCCAATGAGCAGTTCTTC,CASSHGSLGRVPNEQFF
.,TRBJ2-3,.,TRBV11-3,TGTGCCAGCAGCTTAACGATGGGGACAGATACGCAGTATTTT,CASSLTMGTDTQYF
.,TRBJ2-7,.,TRBV30,TGTGCCTGGAGTGCTGGGGGCGTAGGGGAGCAGTACTTC,CAWSAGGVGEQYF
.,TRBJ2-7,.,TRBV6-1,TGTGCCAGCAGTTACAACTACGAGCAGTACTTC,CASSYNYEQYF
.,TRBJ2-4,TRBD1,TRBV7-2,TGTGCCAGCAGCATAACAGGGGGCAACAAAAACATTCAGTACTTC,CASSITGGNKNIQYF
.,TRBJ2-1,TRBD2,TRBV10-3,TGTGCCATCTCTCGGGGGGATACCTACAATGAGCAGTTCTTC,CAISRGDTYNEQFF
.,TRBJ2-4,.,TRBV4-1,TGCGCCAGCAGCCAAGTAACCGGTGGGGGGAACATTCAGTACTTC,CASSQVTGGGNIQYF
.,TRBJ1-1,TRBD1,TRBV7-8,TGTGCCAGCAGCTTAGGCAGGACAGGCTCCCGTGAAGCTTTCTTT,CASSLGRTGSREAFF
few,TRBJ1-2,.,TRBV19,TGTGCCAGTAGTATTTATACAGGGAACGGCTATGGCTACACCTTC,CASSIYTGNGYGYTF
.,TRBJ2-7,.,TRBV6-5,TGTGCCAGCAGGCGGGGAGAGAGCTCCTACGAGCAGTACTTC,CASRRGESSYEQYF
.,TRBJ2-7,TRBD1,TRBV7-8,TGTGCCAGCAGCACCCTTATTGGAGGGGACAGGGAGTTTCTCTACGAGCAGTACTTC,CASSTLIGGDREFLYEQYF
.,TRBJ2-1,.,TRBV28,TGTGCCAGCAGCCGGGGCAGCTACAATGAGCAGTTCTTC,CASSRGSYNEQFF
.,TRBJ2-3,.,TRBV5-4,TGTGCCAGCAGCTTAGGGGGTCCTAGCACAGATACGCAGTATTTT,CASSLGGPSTDTQYF
.,TRBJ2-7,.,TRBV6-1,TGTGCCAGCATTTACGAACGGGGACCCTACGAGCAGTACTTC,CASIYERGPYEQYF
.,TRBJ2-5,TRBD1,TRBV5-1,TGCGCCAGCAGGGGACAGGGTCTTTTAGAGACCCAGTACTTC,CASRGQGLLETQYF
once,TRBJ2-3,TRBD2,TRBV9,TGTGCCAGCAGCTCCTCTAGCGGGGGTAGCACAGATACGCAGTATTTT,CASSSSSGGSTDTQYF
.,TRBJ1-2,.,TRBV6-6,TGTGCCAGCAGTCCTACAGGGAATGGCTACACCTTC,CASSPTGNGYTF
.,TRBJ2-1,TRBD2,TRBV5-4,TGTGCCAGCAGCTCAGAGCGGGGAAGCTACAATGAGCAGTTCTTC,CASSSERGSYNEQFF
once,TRBJ2-6,.,TRBV15,TGTGCCACCAGCAGACCTCAGGGGAGTGGGGCCAACGTCCTGACTTTC,CATSRPQGSGANVLTF
.,TRBJ1-1,.,TRBV7-3,TGTGCCAGCAGCCTTTCCGGGGGACAGAACACTGAAGCTTTCTTT,CASSLSGGQNTEAFF